Each of the 13 T cell receptor beta chains below was sequenced from the same sample in a study of cytomegalovirus exposure and HLA in healthy donors. Measured with immunoSEQ multiplex PCR; TCRdb has only the in-frame clones, and not every one. The repertoire has just under 75,000 clones, over 90% of them found once; the top ten carry around 3.5%. The specimen sequenced was PBMCs. These receptors were taken from a woman younger than 30 in good health and CMV-seropositive.

The table lists this clone with a count of one. The rearrangement links TRBV6-1 to TRBJ1-6; D may be TRBD1 (5 bases). The germline V and J ends were trimmed by 4 bases and 17 bases, with 12 bases remaining between them. The length of the CDR3 is 11 residues. CDR1 is MNHNS and CDR2 is SASEGT in the germline V gene. The CDR3 coding sequence is TGTGCCAGCAGTGTGGACACAATTTTCCACTTT. Residues: CASSVDTIFHF.

Details on this clone: The junction does not match germline at one end; this may be a read error. This chain uses TRBV6-1 with TRBJ2-3; perhaps TRBD2 as D (6 bases). Looked up from germline, CDR1 is MNHNS and CDR2 is SASEGT. This CDR3 is built from 16 residues. The DNA of the CDR3 is TGTGCCAGCAGTCAAGCCCGGGGGTCAGGCACAGATACGCAGTATTTT. It codes for CASSQARGSGTDTQYF.

This clone was detected only a few times. The chain has TRBV4-3 and TRBJ1-2; 8 nucleotides match TRBD1. Germline CDR1 reads LGHNA; CDR2 reads YSLEER. J lost 4 bases, V lost 0 bases, and 13 bases had no gene match. The CDR3 sequence is 18 residues long. In DNA, the CDR3 is TGCGCCAGCAGCCAAGATAGGGGACAGGCCTTACCACCCTATGGCTACACCTTC. This translates into CASSQDRGQALPPYGYTF.

J is TRBJ2-1 and V is TRBV19; D is perhaps TRBD1 (6 bases). CDR3 length: 13 residues. V lost 3 bases and J 7 bases, leaving 10 bases between the germline ends. Germline lookup yields CDR1 LNHDA and CDR2 SQIVND (reference sequence). CDR3 sequence reads: CASSIRGVNEQFF. In nucleotides, the CDR3 is TGTGCCAGTAGTATCAGGGGCGTTAATGAGCAGTTCTTC.

This chain links TRBV11-3 with TRBJ2-2; D gene uncertain. This CDR3 is 12 amino acids long. Trimming shortened V by 0 bases and J by 8 bases, and 4 bases separated the two germline ends. Germline V gene lookup returns CDR1 SGHNT and CDR2 YENEEA. In nucleotides, the CDR3 is TGTGCCAGCAGCTTAGAAACAGGGGAGCTGTTTTTT. Translating gives CASSLETGELFF.

The chain employs TRBV29-1 and TRBJ2-1, with 10 bases that match TRBD2. CDR3 length: 14 residues. Germline V gene sequence: CDR1 SQVTM, CDR2 ANQGSEA. Losses at the gene ends were 4 bases for V and 4 bases for J; bases not matched to a gene: 4. CDR3 protein: CSVVRTSGYNEQFF. In DNA, the CDR3 is TGCAGCGTTGTGAGGACTAGCGGATACAATGAGCAGTTCTTC.

CDR3 in amino acids: CASSNLGGSTYNEQFF. Here the CDR3 DNA reads TGTGCCAGCAGCAATCTAGGAGGGAGTACCTACAATGAGCAGTTCTTC. The V and J genes are TRBV9 and TRBJ2-1; a possible D gene is TRBD2 (6 bases). CDR1 is SGDLS and CDR2 is YYNGEE in the germline V gene. CDR3 length: 16 residues. The V gene lost 4 bases and the J gene lost 2 bases, with 16 bases spanning the gap.

The chain uses TRBV30 and TRBJ2-1, with 13 bases aligning to TRBD2. This CDR3 contains 15 residues. The germline V gene encodes CDR1 GTSNPN and CDR2 SVGIG (reference sequence). J gave up 9 bases and V 2 bases, and 7 bases lay outside the gene matches. The CDR3 loop reads CAWSRRLAGGSEQFF. In nucleotides, the CDR3 is TGTGCCTGGAGTCGAAGACTAGCGGGAGGAAGTGAGCAGTTCTTC.

J is TRBJ2-3 and V is TRBV29-1, with 7 bases identical to TRBD1. This CDR3 is 13 amino acids long. V lost 7 bases, J lost 6 bases, and 10 bases stayed unmatched. CDR1 is SQVTM and CDR2 is ANQGSEA in the germline V gene. The CDR3 spells CSAEDRLRDTQYF. The CDR3 DNA sequence: TGCAGCGCCGAGGACAGGTTGAGGGATACGCAGTATTTT.

The chain joins TRBV2 to TRBJ1-5, with D tentatively TRBD1 (6 bases). This CDR3 contains 15 residues. Germline V lookup: CDR1 SNHLY, CDR2 FYNNEI. V lost 6 bases, J lost 4 bases, and 16 bases lay in between. The CDR3 coding sequence is TGTGCCAGCAGACCACAGACAGGAGCTAATCAGCCCCAGCATTTT. Translated, it gives CASRPQTGANQPQHF.

The chain uses TRBV6-1 and TRBJ1-4; the match to TRBD1 covers 9 bases. Germline CDR1 MNHNS, CDR2 SASEGT. CDR3 length equals 15 residues. V trimming: 5 bases; J trimming: 8 bases; junction bases outside the gene matches: 9. The CDR3 loop is CASSRTGTGTEKLFF. In nucleotides, the CDR3 is TGTGCCAGCAGTCGGACCGGGACAGGGACCGAAAAACTGTTTTTT.

CDR3 protein: CASSFLGARTEAFF. The CDR3 DNA sequence: TGTGCCAGCAGTTTCCTGGGGGCGAGGACTGAAGCTTTCTTT. The chain uses TRBV28 and TRBJ1-1, with D possibly being TRBD1 (6 bases). The length of the CDR3 is 14 residues. The V end lost 3 bases, the J end lost 5 bases, and 13 bases lay between the germline ends. Germline-derived CDR1 and CDR2 are MDHEN and SYDVKM.

The chain links TRBV6-6 to TRBJ1-1, with 9 bases identical to TRBD1. The CDR3 length is 12 residues. V trimming: 5 bases; J trimming: 6 bases; junction bases outside the gene matches: 1. Germline assignment: CDR1 MNHNY and CDR2 SVGAGI (reference sequence). CDR3 amino acids: CASSRQGAEAFF. CDR3 in DNA: TGTGCCAGCAGTAGACAGGGGGCTGAAGCTTTCTTT.